This TCR beta chain was documented in a study of blood T cell repertoires in COVID-19. Study details: PBMCs, B-cell-depleted T cells, or T cells provided the cDNA or gDNA that made up the material.

Germline V gene lookup returns CDR1 LNHDA and CDR2 SQIVND (reference sequence). The CDR3 is made up of 13 amino acids. V gave up 6 bases and J gave up 6 bases; unmatched junction bases: 4. Assay: immunoSEQ multiplex PCR; the TCRdb copy retains only in-frame clones and omits some. The repertoire holds hundreds of thousands of clones, with 70% to 90% as singletons. Categorization into cohorts depended on clinical history that participants reported. Recovery among Cohort 3 donors was established by two negative PCRs, clearance, or symptom resolution. J is TRBJ1-4 and V is TRBV19; 7 nucleotides line up with TRBD1. The sequence derives from a man aged 25 to 45 who had recovered from COVID-19. Sequencing was done on a sample of PBMCs or T cells enriched from blood (not recorded which). The CDR3 sequence is CASSPQGDEKLFF. In DNA form, the CDR3 reads TGTGCCAGTAGCCCGCAGGGGGATGAAAAACTGTTTTTT.